One sample yielded the 13 T cell receptor beta chains listed below, sequenced in a study of blood T cell repertoires in COVID-19. Profiled with immunoSEQ multiplex PCR; TCRdb holds only in-frame clones, not every one. This sample yields 290,000 or so clones, of which around 84% are seen a single time; 1% to 1.5% belongs to the top ten. What was sequenced was peripheral blood. The receptors shown here come from a man in his 70s with acute or convalescent COVID-19.

Only a few counts were recorded for this clone. The chain links TRBV6-6 to TRBJ1-2; perhaps TRBD1 as D (5 bases). Germline V gene data show CDR1 as MNHNY and CDR2 as SVGAGI (reference sequence). Deletions cut 2 bases from V and 2 bases from J, with 6 bases between. The CDR3 extends over 13 amino acids. CDR3 sequence (DNA): TGTGCCAGCAGTTACCAGGGAAACTATGGCTACACCTTC. It codes for CASSYQGNYGYTF.

This chain links TRBV9 with TRBJ1-2; possible D gene TRBD1, 5 bases. Germline values: CDR1 SGDLS, CDR2 YYNGEE. The CDR3 contains 12 residues. Trimming left V 4 bases short and J 8 bases short, with 12 bases between. The CDR3 loop reads CASSPTGWGYTF. In DNA form, the CDR3 reads TGTGCCAGCAGCCCAACAGGTTGGGGCTACACCTTC.

About this clone itself: Other DNA sequences in the same sample also yield this CDR3. The CDR3 here is CASSPRDTGELFF. CDR3 nucleotides: TGTGCCAGCTCACCGAGGGACACCGGGGAGCTGTTTTTT. This chain links TRBV18 with TRBJ2-2, with D possibly matching TRBD2 (5 bases). The germline V gene encodes CDR1 KGHSH and CDR2 LQKENI. Deletions cut 3 bases from V and 3 bases from J, with 5 bases between. This CDR3 is built from 13 residues.

The chain joins TRBV5-1 to TRBJ1-2; 10 bases are shared with TRBD1. Germline values: CDR1 SGHRS, CDR2 YFSETQ. J lost 2 bases, V lost 3 bases, and 4 bases had no gene match. The CDR3 consists of 15 residues. CDR3: CASSWGQGPNYGYTF. CDR3 bases: TGCGCCAGCAGCTGGGGACAGGGGCCAAACTATGGCTACACCTTC. The complete variable domain, with remaining parts taken from reference TRBV5-1 and TRBJ1-2, reads KAGVTQTPRYLIKTRGQQVTLSCSPISGHRSVSWYQQTPGQGLQFLFEYFSETQRNKGNFPGRFSGRQFSNSRSEMNVSTLELGDSALYLCASSWGQGPNYGYTFGSGTRLTVV.

The rearrangement links TRBV28 to TRBJ1-4; TRBD1 matches at 10 bases. Trimming removed 4 bases from V and 5 bases from J; junction bases left unmatched: 7. The CDR3 is 16 amino acids. CDR1 and CDR2 from the germline V gene are MDHEN and SYDVKM. The CDR3 here is CASSSPGTGVNEKLFF. The DNA of the CDR3 is TGTGCCAGCAGTTCACCCGGGACAGGGGTGAATGAAAAACTGTTTTTT.

V gene TRBV27 combines with J gene TRBJ2-1, with 13 bases matching TRBD2. The CDR3 spans 16 residues. V shed 5 bases, J shed 6 bases, and the junction held 7 bases outside the gene matches. Germline V gene sequence: CDR1 MNHEY, CDR2 SMNVEV (reference sequence). The CDR3 is CASSPRTSGSPNEQFF. The CDR3 region has the DNA TGTGCCAGCAGTCCACGGACTAGCGGGAGTCCCAATGAGCAGTTCTTC.

The chain couples TRBV30 to TRBJ1-6; 7 bases agree with TRBD1. The germline gives CDR1 GTSNPN, CDR2 SVGIG (reference sequence). V trimming: 7 bases; J trimming: 6 bases; junction bases outside the gene matches: 6. The CDR3 has 13 amino acids. The CDR3 DNA is TGTGCCTTCCGGGACAGCGCTAATTCACCCCTCCACTTT. It is translated as CAFRDSANSPLHF.

The V and J genes are TRBV19 and TRBJ1-4; 9 bases are a match to TRBD1. The CDR3 runs to 13 residues. From germline, CDR1 is LNHDA and CDR2 SQIVND (reference sequence). V was clipped by 5 bases and J by 10 bases; unmatched bases: 5. The CDR3 loop is CASSPSGQGKLFF. For the CDR3, the DNA is TGTGCCAGTAGTCCCTCGGGACAGGGAAAACTGTTTTTT. Complete variable domain (other parts from reference TRBV19 and TRBJ1-4): DGGITQSPKYLFRKEGQNVTLSCEQNLNHDAMYWYRQDPGQGLRLIYYSQIVNDFQKGDIAEGYSVSREKKESFPLTVTSAQKNPTAFYLCASSPSGQGKLFFGSGTQLSVL.

V usage is TRBV7-2 and J usage is TRBJ2-7; unclear D gene. Trimming shortened V by 1 base and J by 6 bases, and 13 bases separated the two germline ends. Germline CDR1 SGHTA, CDR2 FQGNSA. The CDR3 contains 14 residues. CDR3 DNA: TGTGCCAGCAGCTTAGAATTGGGTACGGGCGAGCAGTACTTC. Translated, it gives CASSLELGTGEQYF. The whole variable domain, remainder taken from reference TRBV7-2 and TRBJ2-7, is GAGVSQSPSNKVTEKGKDVELRCDPISGHTALYWYRQSLGQGLEFLIYFQGNSAPDKSGLPSDRFSAERTGGSVSTLTIQRTQQEDSAVYLCASSLELGTGEQYFGPGTRLTVT.

The table lists this clone with a count of one. The CDR3 protein is CASRRQENYGYTF. The CDR3 region has the DNA TGTGCCAGCAGGAGACAGGAAAACTATGGCTACACCTTC. This sequence joins TRBV28 and TRBJ1-2; TRBD1 might be the D (6 bases). Germline loops: CDR1 MDHEN, CDR2 SYDVKM. The CDR3 covers 13 residues. V lost 6 bases and J 2 bases, leaving 10 bases between the germline ends.

The rearrangement joins TRBV2 to TRBJ2-1; 12 nucleotides line up with TRBD2. The CDR3 spans 17 residues. The germline V gene encodes CDR1 SNHLY and CDR2 FYNNEI. V lost 2 bases and J lost 6; bases outside the gene matches: 8. In DNA form, the CDR3 reads TGTGCCAGCAGTGAAACTGAGACTAGCGGGAGTGTCAATGAGCAGTTCTTC. This encodes CASSETETSGSVNEQFF.

For the CDR3, the DNA is TGTGCCAGCTTTACGGCCCCGACTGCCTACGAGCAGTACTTC. It yields the protein CASFTAPTAYEQYF. The chain has TRBV3-1 (or the pseudogene TRBV3-2) and TRBJ2-7; D unclear. Looked up from germline, CDR1 is LGHDT and CDR2 is YNNKEL (reference sequence). V was clipped by 8 bases and J by 2 bases, with 16 bases between them. This CDR3 comprises 14 residues.

The chain uses TRBV21-1 and TRBJ2-3; the table's D gene call, TRBD2, was not cross checked with the DNA. TRBV21-1 is listed as a pseudogene. The CDR3 contains 17 residues. The CDR3 reads CASSKTGSGARTDTQYF. CDR3 coding DNA: TGTGCCAGCAGCAAAACTGGTAGCGGGGCCCGCACAGATACGCAGTATTTT.